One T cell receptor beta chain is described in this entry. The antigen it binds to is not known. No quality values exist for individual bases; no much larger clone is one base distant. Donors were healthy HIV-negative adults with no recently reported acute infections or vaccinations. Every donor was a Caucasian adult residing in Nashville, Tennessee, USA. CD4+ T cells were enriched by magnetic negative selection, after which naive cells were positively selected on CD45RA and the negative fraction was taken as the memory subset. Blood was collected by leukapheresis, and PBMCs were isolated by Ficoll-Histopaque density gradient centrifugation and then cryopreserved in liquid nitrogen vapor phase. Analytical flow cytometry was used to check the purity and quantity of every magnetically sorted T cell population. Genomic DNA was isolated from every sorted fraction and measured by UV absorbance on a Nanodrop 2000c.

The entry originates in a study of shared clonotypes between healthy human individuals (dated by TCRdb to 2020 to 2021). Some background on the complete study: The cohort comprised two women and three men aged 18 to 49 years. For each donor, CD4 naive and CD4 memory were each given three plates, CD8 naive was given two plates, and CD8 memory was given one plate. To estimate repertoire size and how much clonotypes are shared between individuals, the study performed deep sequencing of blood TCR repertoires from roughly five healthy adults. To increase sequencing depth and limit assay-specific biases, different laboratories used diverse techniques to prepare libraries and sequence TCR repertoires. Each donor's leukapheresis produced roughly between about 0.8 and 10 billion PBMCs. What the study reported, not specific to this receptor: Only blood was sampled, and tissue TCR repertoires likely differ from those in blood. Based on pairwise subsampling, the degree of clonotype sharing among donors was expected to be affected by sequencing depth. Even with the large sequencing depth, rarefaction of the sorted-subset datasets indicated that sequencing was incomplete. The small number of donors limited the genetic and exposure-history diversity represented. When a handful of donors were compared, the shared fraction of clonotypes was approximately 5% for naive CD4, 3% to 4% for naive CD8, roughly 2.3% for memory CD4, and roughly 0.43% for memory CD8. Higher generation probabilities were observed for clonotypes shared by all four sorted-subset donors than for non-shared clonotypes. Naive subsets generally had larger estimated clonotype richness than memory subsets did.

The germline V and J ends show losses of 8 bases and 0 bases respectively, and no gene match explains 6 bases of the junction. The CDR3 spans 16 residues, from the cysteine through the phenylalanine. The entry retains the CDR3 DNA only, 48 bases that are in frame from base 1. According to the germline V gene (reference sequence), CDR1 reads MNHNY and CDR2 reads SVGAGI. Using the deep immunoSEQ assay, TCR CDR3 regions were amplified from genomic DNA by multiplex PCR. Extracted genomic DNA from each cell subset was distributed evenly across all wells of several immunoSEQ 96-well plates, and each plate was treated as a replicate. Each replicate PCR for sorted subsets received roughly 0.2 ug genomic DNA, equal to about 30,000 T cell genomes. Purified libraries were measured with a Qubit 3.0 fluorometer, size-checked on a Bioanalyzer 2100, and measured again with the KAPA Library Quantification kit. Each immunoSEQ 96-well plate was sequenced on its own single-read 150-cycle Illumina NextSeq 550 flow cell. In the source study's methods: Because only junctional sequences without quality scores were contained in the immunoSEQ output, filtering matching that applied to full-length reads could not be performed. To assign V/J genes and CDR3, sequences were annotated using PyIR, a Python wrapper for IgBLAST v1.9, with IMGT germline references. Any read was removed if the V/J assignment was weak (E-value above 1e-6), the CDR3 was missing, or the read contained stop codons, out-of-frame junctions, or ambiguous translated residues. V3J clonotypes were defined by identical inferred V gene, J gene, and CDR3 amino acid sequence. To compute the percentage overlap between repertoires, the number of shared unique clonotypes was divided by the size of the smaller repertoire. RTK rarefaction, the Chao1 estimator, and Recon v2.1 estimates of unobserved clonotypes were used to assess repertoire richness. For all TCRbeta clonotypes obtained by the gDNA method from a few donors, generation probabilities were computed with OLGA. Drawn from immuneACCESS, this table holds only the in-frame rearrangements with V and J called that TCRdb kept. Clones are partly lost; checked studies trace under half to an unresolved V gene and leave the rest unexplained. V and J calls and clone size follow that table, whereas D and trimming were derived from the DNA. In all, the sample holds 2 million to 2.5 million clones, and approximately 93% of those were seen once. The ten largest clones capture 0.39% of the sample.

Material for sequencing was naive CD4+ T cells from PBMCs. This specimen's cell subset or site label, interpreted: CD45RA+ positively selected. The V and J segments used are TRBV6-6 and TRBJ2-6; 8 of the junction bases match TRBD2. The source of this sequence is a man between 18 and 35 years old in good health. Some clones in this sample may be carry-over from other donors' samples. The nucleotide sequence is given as TGTGCCAGCCGACCTGCGGGAGGCTCTGGGGCCAACGTCCTGACTTTC. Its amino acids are CASRPAGGSGANVLTF.